The clone carrying this T cell receptor beta chain was detected a few times. The sample is drawn from a study of blood T cell repertoires in COVID-19. Study at large: Sites across the United States, Italy and Spain contributed samples from acute and convalescent COVID-19. Sample material is recorded as cDNA or gDNA derived from T cells, B-cell-depleted T cells, or PBMCs.

Authors' analysis steps: It was from reference gene primer amplification that nucleated cell counts were estimated. The assay was immunoSEQ multiplex PCR, and TCRdb's table has in-frame clones only and misses some. The DNA was the basis for D and trimming; V, J and clone size are from that table. The sample contains 250,000 or so clones, roughly 80% of which appear only once. The CDR3 loop spans 14 amino acids. CDR1 is SGDLS and CDR2 is YYNGEE in the germline V gene. The V gene end was trimmed by 1 base and the J gene end by 9 bases; junction bases not matched to a gene: 6. The chain combines TRBV9 with TRBJ2-1; the match to TRBD2 covers 8 bases. The sequence was obtained from a woman aged 18-29 years with acute or convalescent COVID-19. Sample: peripheral blood. The CDR3 here is CASSVLTSGGEQFF. The CDR3 nucleotides read TGTGCCAGCAGCGTACTAACTAGCGGCGGTGAGCAGTTCTTC.